This TCR beta chain was identified in a study of human T cells and chemical hapten exposure. Study overall: On the upper back, patch tests were applied with 0.01% DPC and read at 6 days. Study conclusions and caveats: Alopecia affected the donors, so their immune response may differ from healthy people's. The count of PT1 expanded TCRs correlated positively with patch test score.

V lost 3 bases and J lost 5, with 12 bases in between. CDR1 is SGHDT, CDR2 YYEEEE, per germline. This CDR3 has 14 amino acids. Time point meaning: patch test 1, 2 weeks after DPC sensitization. The treatment denotes: therapeutic diphenylcyclopropenone sensitization with weekly scalp DPC. Unfractionated whole blood was the source of the extracted total RNA. About this clonotype: The antigen is undetermined.

TCRdb re-called the RACE reads with MiXCR, one entry per CDR3 protein. The sample shows 150,000 to 200,000 distinct CDR3 sequences, about a fifth of them seen only once. The chain employs TRBV5-6 and TRBJ2-1; D possibly corresponds to TRBD1 (6 bases). The material sequenced was whole blood, taken in connection with sensitization to the hapten diphenylcyclopropenone (DPC). The receptor comes from a woman between 50 and 59 years old with alopecia areata. Some clones in this sample may be carry-over from other donors' samples. DNA of the CDR3: TGTGCCAGCAGCTCCCGGGACATCAACAATGAGCAGTTCTTC. Its protein product is CASSSRDINNEQFF.